The 26 T cell receptor beta chains below were found in one sample sequenced in a study of neurological immune-mediated disorders. TCRdb independently ran MiXCR on the 5' RACE reads; one entry per CDR3 protein. The sample yields 50,000 to 55,000 distinct CDR3 sequences, about a tenth seen once. The sequencing input was PBMCs. Receptors originate from an older man with HTLV-1-associated myelopathy (HAM/TSP).

This clonotype appeared many times. The chain joins TRBV12-3 or TRBV12-4 to TRBJ1-2; tentatively, D is TRBD1 (6 bases). CDR3 length: 13 residues. V was trimmed by 6 bases and J by 2 bases, leaving 10 bases between them. The CDR3 loop is CASSRQENYGYTF. The CDR3 DNA reads as TGTGCCAGCAGCCGACAGGAGAACTATGGCTACACCTTC.

In the case of this clonotype: Germline is not matched at one junction end, which may reflect a read error. The gene calls are TRBV10-3 and TRBJ2-1; D may correspond to TRBD1 or TRBD2 (5 bases each). This CDR3 has 14 residues. In germline, CDR1 is ENHRY, CDR2 SYGVKD. For the CDR3, the DNA is TGTACCATCAGTGACTCCTTGTGGGGGAATGAGCAGTTCTTC. Its translation is CTISDSLWGNEQFF.

Ten or more counts support this clonotype. The chain carries TRBV4-3 and TRBJ2-1; D is possibly TRBD1 (5 bases). Trimming shortened V by 3 bases and J by 8 bases, and 11 bases separated the two germline ends. The CDR3 runs 13 residues. The germline gives CDR1 LGHNA, CDR2 YSLEER. Here the CDR3 DNA reads TGCGCCAGCAGCCATTACAGGAGCGATGAGCAGTTCTTC. Encoded protein: CASSHYRSDEQFF.

This clonotype is categorized as medium-sized. The V and J genes are TRBV20-1 and TRBJ1-5; D remains ambiguous. Germline V lookup: CDR1 DFQATT, CDR2 SNEGSKA (reference sequence). Trimming took 3 bases from V and 7 from J, leaving 19 bases between them. The CDR3 has 15 amino acids. DNA for the CDR3: TGCAGTGCTAGTCTAACGTCATCTGGCTGGCAGCCCCAGCATTTT. Amino acid sequence: CSASLTSSGWQPQHF.

This clonotype was counted ten times or more. The V call is TRBV28, the J call TRBJ1-2; weak D call: TRBD1 (6 bases). In germline, CDR1 is MDHEN, CDR2 SYDVKM. The V end lost 6 bases, the J end lost 2 bases, and 19 bases lay between the germline ends. This CDR3 comprises 16 residues. The CDR3 loop is CASRPGGGRLNYGYTF. The CDR3 region has the DNA TGTGCCAGCAGACCGGGCGGGGGCAGGTTAAACTATGGCTACACCTTC.

This clonotype was seen many times. V gene TRBV5-5 combines with J gene TRBJ2-2; D remains ambiguous. The CDR3 contains 17 residues. Germline V gives CDR1 SGHKS, CDR2 YYEKEE (reference sequence). V lost 0 bases, J lost 2 bases, and 14 bases lay in between. This chain's CDR3 is CASSLARIWGNTGELFF. The CDR3 nucleotides are TGTGCCAGCAGCTTGGCCCGGATATGGGGAAACACCGGGGAGCTGTTTTTT.

This clonotype was counted ten times or more. The V call is TRBV6-5, the J call TRBJ2-7; 9 bases fit TRBD1. The CDR3 has 14 residues. The V gene's germline CDR1 is MNHEY and CDR2 SVGAGI. V was pared by 5 bases and J by 3 bases, with 5 bases of the junction left unmatched. The CDR3 DNA sequence: TGTGCCAGCAGTAAGGACAGGGGAGGCTACGAGCAGTACTTC. It yields the protein CASSKDRGGYEQYF.

This clonotype has a count of ten or more. The V call is TRBV20-1, the J call TRBJ2-3; D is undetermined. This CDR3 has 15 residues. The V end was cut by 1 base, the J end by 1 base, with 12 bases between. Looked up from germline, CDR1 is DFQATT and CDR2 is SNEGSKA (reference sequence). CDR3 sequence: CSARGVADRTDTQYF. The CDR3 coding sequence is TGCAGTGCTAGAGGTGTTGCGGACCGCACAGATACGCAGTATTTT.

This clonotype showed up many times. The chain has TRBV20-1 and TRBJ2-3; TRBD1 might be the D (8 bases). The CDR3 is 14 amino acids. The V gene lost 5 bases and the J gene lost 3 bases, with 15 bases spanning the gap. The germline V gene encodes CDR1 DFQATT and CDR2 SNEGSKA (reference sequence). DNA of the CDR3: TGCAGTGCTGGACAGGGCGGGAGTACAGATACGCAGTATTTT. Its protein is CSAGQGGSTDTQYF.

This clonotype appeared many times. The chain combines TRBV7-2 with TRBJ2-2; TRBD1 matches 8 bases. The CDR3 runs 16 residues. Trimming removed 5 bases from V and 7 bases from J; junction bases left unmatched: 12. CDR1 SGHTA and CDR2 FQGNSA come from the germline V gene. CDR3 loop: CASSPARQGHNGELFF. Written as DNA, the CDR3 is TGTGCCAGCAGCCCAGCCCGACAGGGGCATAACGGGGAGCTGTTTTTT. The full variable domain, its missing parts supplied by reference TRBV7-2 and TRBJ2-2, is GAGVSQSPSNKVTEKGKDVELRCDPISGHTALYWYRQSLGQGLEFLIYFQGNSAPDKSGLPSDRFSAERTGGSVSTLTIQRTQQEDSAVYLCASSPARQGHNGELFFGEGSRLTVL.

In its sample, this clonotype was seen many times. V is TRBV25-1 and J is TRBJ2-7, with a tentative D call TRBD2 (6 bases). Germline V lookup: CDR1 MGHDK, CDR2 SYGVNS. The V end lost 2 bases, the J end lost 0 bases, and 11 bases lay between the germline ends. The CDR3 contains 15 residues. This CDR3 is CASSELGGSSYEQYF. In DNA form, the CDR3 reads TGTGCCAGCAGTGAACTCGGAGGGAGCTCCTACGAGCAGTACTTC.

This clonotype was counted many times. This rearrangement joins TRBV24-1 to TRBJ2-1; 8 bases are shared with TRBD2. V dropped 4 bases and J dropped 8; count of bases not matched to a gene: 12. This CDR3 has 16 amino acids. Germline-derived CDR1 and CDR2 are KGHDR and SFDVKD. The CDR3 DNA follows: TGTGCCACCAGTGACCTCGGACTAGCTGGGAGGTATGAGCAGTTCTTC. Residues: CATSDLGLAGRYEQFF.

This clonotype was recorded at least ten times. This chain links TRBV28 with TRBJ2-5; tentatively, D is TRBD1 (6 bases). This CDR3 is 14 amino acids long. CDR1 and CDR2 from the germline V gene are MDHEN and SYDVKM. Trimming pared 4 bases from V and 4 bases from J, leaving 13 bases between. The CDR3 region has the DNA TGTGCCAGCAGTTCGCAGGGGACCTTAGAGACCCAGTACTTC. This encodes CASSSQGTLETQYF.

This clonotype was detected ten times or more. The rearrangement joins TRBV25-1 to TRBJ2-2; TRBD2 agrees at 7 bases. The V gene's germline CDR1 is MGHDK and CDR2 SYGVNS. This CDR3 has 15 amino acids. The V segment lost 3 bases and the J segment 6 bases; nucleotides outside the gene matches: 7. The CDR3 nucleotides read TGTGCCAGCAGTGACCCGGGGAGGGGCCCCGGGGAGCTGTTTTTT. Its protein is CASSDPGRGPGELFF.

This clonotype was seen ten or more times. J is TRBJ1-4 and V is TRBV5-5; 7 bases align to TRBD1. V shed 5 bases, J shed 6 bases, and the junction held 10 bases outside the gene matches. This CDR3 comprises 15 residues. Germline V lookup: CDR1 SGHKS, CDR2 YYEKEE (reference sequence). CDR3 DNA: TGTGCCAGCAGTCGACAGGGTCGGGGCGATGAAAAACTGTTTTTT. It encodes CASSRQGRGDEKLFF.

This clonotype was recorded many times. This chain joins TRBV7-2 and TRBJ2-3, with a possible D match to TRBD1 (6 bases). Between the trimmed V and J ends, which lost 2 bases and 4 bases, there was a span of 13 bases. The CDR3 loop spans 15 amino acids. Germline values: CDR1 SGHTA, CDR2 FQGNSA. CDR3 sequence reads: CASSLRGNPADTQYF. CDR3 DNA sequence: TGTGCCAGCAGCTTAAGGGGGAACCCGGCAGATACGCAGTATTTT.

This clonotype was recorded many times. J is TRBJ2-5 and V is TRBV20-1; D gene unclear. CDR1 and CDR2 (germline): DFQATT, SNEGSKA (reference sequence). The CDR3 consists of 10 residues. The germline V and J ends were trimmed by 6 bases and 5 bases, with 7 bases remaining between them. CDR3 region: CSAIGETQYF. CDR3 coding DNA: TGCAGTGCCATTGGGGAGACCCAGTACTTC.

This clonotype was recorded at least ten times. For the CDR3, the DNA is TGCAGTGCTCGTGCACCCGGACTATATCAAGAGACCCAGTACTTC. Translating gives CSARAPGLYQETQYF. V and J are TRBV20-1 and TRBJ2-5; TRBD2 is a possible D gene (6 bases). Trimming took off 5 bases at V and 2 bases at J, with 18 bases between the two ends. This CDR3 spans 15 amino acids. Germline V lookup: CDR1 DFQATT, CDR2 SNEGSKA (reference sequence).

V is TRBV20-1 and J is TRBJ2-3; TRBD2 is a possible D gene (6 bases). Per germline, CDR1 DFQATT and CDR2 SNEGSKA (reference sequence). The germline V and J ends were trimmed by 2 bases and 2 bases, with 23 bases remaining between them. The CDR3 is made up of 18 amino acids. DNA for the CDR3: TGCAGTGCTAGAATCCCAGGAGCGGGCCCCCGCTACACAGATACGCAGTATTTT. Translation: CSARIPGAGPRYTDTQYF.

This clonotype was seen many times. This chain uses TRBV6-5 with TRBJ2-3; D is possibly TRBD1 (6 bases). The CDR3 has 13 amino acids. Germline V gene sequence: CDR1 MNHEY, CDR2 SVGAGI. Between the trimmed V and J ends, which lost 10 bases and 2 bases, there was a span of 13 bases. The CDR3 nucleotides read TGTGCCACCCGACAGGCGGTCACAGATACGCAGTATTTT. Translated, it gives CATRQAVTDTQYF.

This clonotype was recorded at least ten times. The chain combines TRBV20-1 with TRBJ2-1; 8 nucleotides agree with TRBD1. From germline, CDR1 is DFQATT and CDR2 SNEGSKA (reference sequence). The V segment lost 3 bases and the J segment 5 bases; nucleotides outside the gene matches: 6. The CDR3 sequence is 14 residues long. CDR3 DNA: TGCAGTGCTAGTATTGGACAGGGCCACAATGAGCAGTTCTTC. As protein: CSASIGQGHNEQFF.

In DNA, the CDR3 is TGTGCCAGCAGCGTAGGTGGGGCAGGGGGTCTCCCCACTGAAGCTTTCTTT. Encoded protein: CASSVGGAGGLPTEAFF. V is TRBV9 and J is TRBJ1-1; the match to TRBD1 covers 7 bases. V shed 0 bases and J 4 bases; nucleotides not matched to a gene: 12. Germline lookup yields CDR1 SGDLS and CDR2 YYNGEE. This CDR3 is built from 17 residues.

This clonotype was seen ten or more times. CDR3 nucleotide sequence: TGTGCCAGCAGTGAGGACAGGGGGACCACTAATTCACCCCTCCACTTT. It is translated as CASSEDRGTTNSPLHF. The chain employs TRBV12-3 or TRBV12-4 and TRBJ1-6, with 10 nucleotides matching TRBD1. J lost 6 bases, V lost 5 bases, and 7 bases had no gene match. This CDR3 is built from 16 residues.

This clonotype was detected ten times or more. The chain recombines TRBV2 with TRBJ1-5, with D possibly TRBD1 on 5 matching bases. V was cut by 6 bases and J by 0 bases, with 12 bases left in between. There are 15 residues in the CDR3. Germline V CDR1 and CDR2: SNHLY, FYNNEI. This CDR3 is CASRVRGYSNQPQHF. The CDR3 region has the DNA TGTGCCAGCAGGGTGCGGGGGTATAGCAATCAGCCCCAGCATTTT. Full variable domain (remainder filled in from reference TRBV2 and TRBJ1-5): EPEVTQTPSHQVTQMGQEVILRCVPISNHLYFYWYRQILGQKVEFLVSFYNNEISEKSEIFDDQFSVERPDGSNFTLKIRSTKLEDSAMYFCASRVRGYSNQPQHFGDGTRLSIL.

The table lists this clonotype with many counts. The J gene is TRBJ2-1, the V gene TRBV10-3, with D perhaps TRBD2 (5 bases). This CDR3 has 17 residues. V was cut by 4 bases and J by 6 bases, with 22 bases left in between. Germline values: CDR1 ENHRY, CDR2 SYGVKD. CDR3 in amino acids: CAISVVASILGSNEQFF. As DNA, the CDR3 is TGTGCCATCAGTGTTGTCGCATCTATACTAGGGTCCAATGAGCAGTTCTTC.

This clonotype was seen at least ten times. The chain couples TRBV4-1 to TRBJ2-7; a possible D gene is TRBD2 (6 bases). Germline values: CDR1 MGHRA, CDR2 YSYEKL. The CDR3 runs 19 residues. Trimming took 3 bases from V and 0 from J, leaving 24 bases between them. Here the CDR3 reads CASSHRLRGSDGGSYEQYF. Written as DNA, the CDR3 is TGCGCCAGCAGCCATAGACTCCGAGGCTCGGACGGGGGCTCCTACGAGCAGTACTTC.